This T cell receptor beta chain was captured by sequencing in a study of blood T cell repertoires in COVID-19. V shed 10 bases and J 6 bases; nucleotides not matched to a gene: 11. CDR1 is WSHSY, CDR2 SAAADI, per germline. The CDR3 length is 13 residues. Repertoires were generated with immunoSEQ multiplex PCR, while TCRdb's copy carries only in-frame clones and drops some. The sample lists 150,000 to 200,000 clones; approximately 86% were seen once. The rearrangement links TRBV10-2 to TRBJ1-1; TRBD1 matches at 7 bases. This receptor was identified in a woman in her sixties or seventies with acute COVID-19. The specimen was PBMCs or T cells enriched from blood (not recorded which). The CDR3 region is CAILRETGAEAFF. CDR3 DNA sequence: TGCGCCATCCTTCGAGAAACAGGGGCTGAAGCTTTCTTT.